The 21 T cell receptor beta chains listed next were all sequenced from one sample in a study of blood T cell repertoires in COVID-19. Here immunoSEQ multiplex PCR was the method, and the copy in TCRdb shows in-frame clones only, minus some. The table shows approximately 110,000 clones, with 80% to 95% occurring only once. The sequencing sample was made of peripheral blood. Receptors originate from a man in his forties or fifties with COVID-19, enrolled during active disease.

The chain employs TRBV9 and TRBJ1-1; D may be TRBD1 (5 bases). The CDR3 covers 14 residues. Germline V gives CDR1 SGDLS, CDR2 YYNGEE. V gave up 0 bases and J gave up 7 bases, with 13 bases separating them. CDR3 sequence (DNA): TGTGCCAGCAGCGTAGCTCAGACAGCTAATGAAGCTTTCTTT. The encoded protein is CASSVAQTANEAFF.

V gene TRBV7-9 combines with J gene TRBJ1-3; weak D call: TRBD1 (5 bases). V lost 6 bases, J lost 0 bases, and 12 bases lay in between. Germline-derived CDR1 and CDR2 are SEHNR and FQNEAQ (reference sequence). This CDR3 has 15 residues. CDR3 nucleotides: TGTGCCAGCAGTTTTCCAGGGATCTCTGGAAACACCATATATTTT. Protein product: CASSFPGISGNTIYF.

In nucleotides, the CDR3 is TGTGCCAGCAGCCATTCCACCCCTCGGACAGGTACCTACGAGCAGTACTTC. It codes for CASSHSTPRTGTYEQYF. The J gene is TRBJ2-7, the V gene TRBV14; 7 nucleotides line up with TRBD1. Germline values: CDR1 SGHDN, CDR2 FVKESK. This CDR3 is built from 17 residues. V shed 3 bases, J shed 2 bases, and the junction held 13 bases outside the gene matches.

This chain links TRBV6-5 with TRBJ2-3, with 8 bases fitting TRBD2. Germline lookup yields CDR1 MNHEY and CDR2 SVGAGI. The CDR3 runs to 13 residues. With 9 bases clipped from V and 6 bases from J, the junction kept 8 bases outside the gene matches. The CDR3 DNA is TGTGCCAGTAAGTCGAGCGGGAGTGATACGCAGTATTTT. Translation: CASKSSGSDTQYF.

This chain uses TRBV12-3 or TRBV12-4 with TRBJ2-2, with unresolved D. The CDR3 contains 12 residues. Trimming took 8 bases from V and 4 from J, leaving 8 bases between them. In DNA form, the CDR3 reads TGTGCCAGCTGCGAGAGCACCGGGGAGCTGTTTTTT. Encoded protein: CASCESTGELFF.

The rearrangement links TRBV5-4 to TRBJ2-3; TRBD2 matches at 9 bases. CDR3 length equals 15 residues. The V gene end was trimmed by 5 bases and the J gene end by 0 bases; junction bases not matched to a gene: 4. The germline V gene has CDR1 SGHNT and CDR2 YYREEE (reference sequence). The chain's CDR3 is CASSLGLASTDTQYF. CDR3 bases: TGTGCCAGCAGTCTTGGACTAGCGAGCACAGATACGCAGTATTTT.

This sequence joins TRBV27 and TRBJ1-1; tentatively, D is TRBD1 (6 bases). This CDR3 contains 15 residues. Germline CDR1 is MNHEY and CDR2 is SMNVEV (reference sequence). V was trimmed by 6 bases and J by 0 bases, leaving 14 bases between them. CDR3 nucleotides: TGTGCCAGCAGACCCGGGACAACTATGAACACTGAAGCTTTCTTT. Amino acids: CASRPGTTMNTEAFF.

The chain carries TRBV2 and TRBJ2-1, with 10 bases that match TRBD2. J gave up 7 bases and V 4 bases, and 1 base lay outside the gene matches. Germline V gives CDR1 SNHLY, CDR2 FYNNEI. CDR3 length: 13 residues. In nucleotides, the CDR3 is TGTGCCAGCAGTGGGACTAGCGGAAATGAGCAGTTCTTC. Encoded protein: CASSGTSGNEQFF.

This chain links TRBV25-1 with TRBJ2-2; D unclear. The CDR3 runs to 14 residues. The germline CDR1 and CDR2 sequences are MGHDK and SYGVNS. The V end was cut by 3 bases, the J end by 0 bases, with 5 bases between. CDR3 loop: CASSDPANTGELFF. Written as DNA, the CDR3 is TGTGCCAGCAGTGACCCCGCGAACACCGGGGAGCTGTTTTTT.

The chain is built from TRBV5-4 and TRBJ2-1, with 10 bases fitting TRBD2. This CDR3 has 15 amino acids. Trimming cost V 1 base and J 5 bases; bases outside gene matches: 3. Germline V CDR1 and CDR2: SGHNT, YYREEE (reference sequence). The CDR3 coding sequence is TGTGCCAGCAGCTTGAGGACTAGCGGAAACAATGAGCAGTTCTTC. Amino acids: CASSLRTSGNNEQFF.

This chain connects TRBV5-1 to TRBJ2-1; D ambiguous. CDR1 and CDR2 from the germline V gene are SGHRS and YFSETQ. The CDR3 is 14 residues long. Trimming removed 0 bases from V and 9 bases from J, with 13 bases in between. The CDR3 nucleotides are TGCGCCAGCAGCTTGGCAAGTGAATTCAGTGAGCAGTTCTTC. Amino acids: CASSLASEFSEQFF.

This clone was counted between two and nine times. The J gene is TRBJ2-4, the V gene TRBV2; the D is unclear. V gave up 6 bases and J gave up 1 base, with 7 bases separating them. Germline V gene lookup returns CDR1 SNHLY and CDR2 FYNNEI. The CDR3 runs to 13 residues. The CDR3 region has the DNA TGTGCCAGCAGGGCCCCTGCCAAAAACATTCAGTACTTC. Protein sequence: CASRAPAKNIQYF.

This clone showed up just once. The chain has TRBV19 and TRBJ1-5; TRBD1 matches at 7 bases. Germline V gene sequence: CDR1 LNHDA, CDR2 SQIVND (reference sequence). The V segment lost 4 bases and the J segment 2 bases; nucleotides outside the gene matches: 2. The CDR3 is 14 residues long. CDR3 region: CASSTQGGNQPQHF. As DNA, the CDR3 is TGTGCCAGTAGTACGCAGGGGGGCAATCAGCCCCAGCATTTT.

V and J are TRBV3-1 (or the pseudogene TRBV3-2) and TRBJ2-2; 11 bases fit TRBD2. The junction had 13 bases not matched to a gene; V was cut back by 3 bases and J by 4 bases. This CDR3 has 19 amino acids. Germline assignment: CDR1 LGHDT and CDR2 YNNKEL (reference sequence). The CDR3 spells CASSHPRGTSGTGTGELFF. The CDR3 coding sequence is TGTGCCAGCAGCCATCCCAGGGGGACTAGCGGTACGGGCACCGGGGAGCTGTTTTTT.

The J gene is TRBJ2-1, the V gene TRBV28; 9 positions agree with TRBD1. Trimming took 5 bases from V and 6 from J; bases not matched to a gene: 11. Germline assignment: CDR1 MDHEN and CDR2 SYDVKM. CDR3 length equals 16 residues. CDR3 residues: CASSQGTGTGINEQFF. The CDR3 DNA reads as TGTGCCAGCAGTCAGGGCACCGGGACAGGGATCAATGAGCAGTTCTTC.

The J gene is TRBJ2-1, the V gene TRBV5-8; 10 nucleotides line up with TRBD2. The trim removed 4 bases at V and 2 bases at J, leaving 3 bases unmatched. The CDR3 extends over 15 amino acids. Germline V gives CDR1 SGHTS, CDR2 YDEGEE. The CDR3 region has the DNA TGTGCCAGCAGCCAAAGCGGGAGGGCCTACAATGAGCAGTTCTTC. It specifies CASSQSGRAYNEQFF.

The chain combines TRBV6-2 or TRBV6-3 with TRBJ2-2; 7 bases agree with TRBD2. Germline CDR1 and CDR2: MNHEY and SVGEGT. Germline trimming cut 0 bases from V and 4 bases from J; bases unmatched to any gene: 5. The CDR3 has 16 amino acids. CDR3 region: CASSYSGGGGTGELFF. In nucleotides, the CDR3 is TGTGCCAGCAGTTACTCGGGCGGGGGTGGCACCGGGGAGCTGTTTTTT.

The V gene is TRBV2, the J gene TRBJ2-3, with TRBD2 matching over 7 bases. The CDR3 contains 12 residues. V shed 6 bases and J 3 bases; nucleotides not matched to a gene: 0. Germline CDR1 reads SNHLY; CDR2 reads FYNNEI. Written as DNA, the CDR3 is TGTGCCAGCAGGGGAGGGACAGATACGCAGTATTTT. It is translated as CASRGGTDTQYF.

This chain joins TRBV7-3 and TRBJ2-1; 11 positions match TRBD2. V lost 1 base to trimming and J lost 0 bases; unmatched junction nucleotides: 5. Germline values: CDR1 SGHTA, CDR2 FQGTGA. CDR3 length equals 18 residues. The CDR3 spells CASSLNSGRAVSYNEQFF. The CDR3 coding sequence is TGTGCCAGCAGCTTAAATAGCGGGAGGGCCGTCTCCTACAATGAGCAGTTCTTC.

This clone showed up just once. V is TRBV18 and J is TRBJ1-1; D unclear. Germline V CDR1 and CDR2: KGHSH, LQKENI. CDR3 length: 16 amino acids. V gave up 3 bases and J gave up 1 base, with 15 bases separating them. The CDR3: CASSPRVARTNTEAFF. The CDR3 bases are TGTGCCAGCTCACCGAGGGTCGCCAGGACGAACACTGAAGCTTTCTTT. Complete variable domain (other parts from reference TRBV18 and TRBJ1-1): NAGVMQNPRHLVRRRGQEARLRCSPMKGHSHVYWYRQLPEEGLKFMVYLQKENIIDESGMPKERFSAEFPKEGPSILRIQQVVRGDSAAYFCASSPRVARTNTEAFFGQGTRLTVV.

This chain uses TRBV6-6 with TRBJ2-1; 9 nucleotides agree with TRBD1. In germline, CDR1 is MNHNY, CDR2 SVGAGI (reference sequence). CDR3 length: 14 amino acids. The J segment lost 8 bases and the V segment lost 5 bases, leaving 7 bases of the junction unmatched. Here the CDR3 reads CASSLGQGVDEQFF. CDR3 nucleotide sequence: TGTGCCAGCAGTCTGGGACAGGGAGTCGATGAGCAGTTCTTC.